This T cell receptor (beta chain) emerged from a study of blood T cell repertoires in COVID-19. About the research overall: The study drew acute and convalescent COVID-19 samples from the United States, Italy and Spain. T cells, B-cell-depleted T cells, or PBMCs provided the cDNA or gDNA that served as material.

In its sample, this clone was seen a few times. The CDR3 is 13 amino acids. V gave up 2 bases and J gave up 11 bases, with 15 bases separating them. Germline values: CDR1 SEHNR, CDR2 FQNEAQ (reference sequence). Per the original data handling: Reference gene primer amplification in the assay estimated nucleated cell counts. Generated by immunoSEQ multiplex PCR, the TCRdb table keeps only in-frame clones and is missing some. For V, J and clone size, that table is used; D and trimming come from the DNA. The table lists 120,000 to 150,000 clones, approximately 78% of them singletons. Sequenced material: peripheral blood. This TCR was sampled from a human donor with acute or convalescent COVID-19. The donor label of this sample is uncertain. The rearrangement links TRBV7-9 to TRBJ1-1; D ambiguous. CDR3 nucleotides: TGTGCCAGCAGCTTACTGGGGAGTAATCACGCTTTCTTT. This encodes CASSLLGSNHAFF.